The entry below describes one TCR beta chain. The germline gives CDR1 LNHDA, CDR2 SQIVND (reference sequence). The CDR3 is made up of 15 amino acids. With 0 bases removed from V and 6 bases from J, the gap between germline ends came to 12 bases. The data derive from a study of T cell changes during pregnancy in multiple sclerosis. Assay used: immunoSEQ multiplex PCR; TCRdb lists only in-frame clones, some missing. The data show approximately 89,000 clones, with approximately 95% seen just once and approximately 1.7% held by the top ten. This specimen was peripheral blood, taken after pregnancy. The receptor was isolated from a female donor in good health, enrolled as a control in a pregnancy study. J is TRBJ1-5 and V is TRBV19; D is perhaps TRBD1 (6 bases). Here the CDR3 reads CASSIETGFSQPQHF. CDR3 DNA: TGTGCCAGTAGTATAGAAACAGGGTTCTCTCAGCCCCAGCATTTT.